This paragraph reports one T cell receptor (beta chain). The data derive from a study of blood T cell repertoires in COVID-19. Across the whole study: The origin of the acute and convalescent COVID-19 samples was the United States, Italy and Spain. Nucleic acid was either cDNA or gDNA, and it came from T cells, B-cell-depleted T cells, or PBMCs.

In the original analysis: Quantification of nucleated cells was approximated via reference gene primer amplification. Assay: immunoSEQ multiplex PCR; the TCRdb copy retains only in-frame clones and omits some. V and J calls and clone size come straight from that table; D and trimming were deduced from the DNA. The table records approximately 80,000 clones, about 79% of them present only once. Germline values: CDR1 KGHDR, CDR2 SFDVKD. The CDR3 has 13 residues. V gave up 4 bases and J gave up 6 bases, with 11 bases separating them. The source is a human donor in a cohort sampled during active COVID-19. J is TRBJ1-1 and V is TRBV24-1; D unresolved. What was sequenced was peripheral blood. In DNA, the CDR3 is TGTGCCACCAGTGAGCCCGGACTCTCTGAAGCTTTCTTT. It yields the protein CATSEPGLSEAFF.